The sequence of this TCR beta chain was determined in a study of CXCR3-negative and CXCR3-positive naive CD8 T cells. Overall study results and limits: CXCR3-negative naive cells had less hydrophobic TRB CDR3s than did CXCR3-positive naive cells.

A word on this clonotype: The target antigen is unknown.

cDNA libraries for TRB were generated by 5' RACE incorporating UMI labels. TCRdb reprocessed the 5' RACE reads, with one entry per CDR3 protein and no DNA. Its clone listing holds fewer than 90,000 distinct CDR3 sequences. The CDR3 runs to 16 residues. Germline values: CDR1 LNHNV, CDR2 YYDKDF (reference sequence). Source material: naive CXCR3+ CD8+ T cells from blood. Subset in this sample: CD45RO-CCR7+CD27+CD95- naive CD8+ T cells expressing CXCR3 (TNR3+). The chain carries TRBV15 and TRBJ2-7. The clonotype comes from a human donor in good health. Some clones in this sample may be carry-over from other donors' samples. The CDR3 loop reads CATSRDSYRGSDEQYF.